This T cell receptor (beta chain) was identified in a study of T cells after yellow fever vaccination (dated by TCRdb to the late 2010s). The study in broad terms: Libraries from fractions with low cell numbers were prepared with the SMART-Seq v4 Ultra Low Input RNA kit. Bulk TCR alpha and beta repertoires were sequenced longitudinally to track T-cell clones before and after primary and booster YFV17D yellow fever vaccination. The cohort comprised two healthy male donors, one aged 18 to 30 and one aged 30 to 40 years. Bulk PBMC replicates and cell subsets were isolated from blood drawn at multiple timepoints before and after both primary and secondary immunization.

This clonotype was found a few times. Its antigen is currently not known. No clone much larger than this one lies a single base away; base qualities are absent. The treatment or condition label of this sample denotes: live attenuated yellow fever vaccine strain. PBMCs were isolated from peripheral blood using a standard Ficoll-Paque protocol. Dynabeads CD4 and CD8 positive selection kits were used to isolate the CD4 and CD8 T-cell fractions. RNA was extracted with TriZol from bulk PBMCs, CD4 and CD8 fractions, and dextramer-positive and dextramer-negative fractions. The research as a whole found: Computational filtering was needed because FACS-sorted repertoires could contain abundant contaminating clonotypes from the bulk population. Most clones expanded after primary vaccination (around 96% of CD4 and 80% to 90% of CD8) were re-detected after the booster, suggesting that broad memory maintenance occurred. A small fraction of clonotypes showed up in both the CD4 and CD8 compartments, probably as a result of convergent recombination. Compared with the primary T-cell response, the secondary T-cell response was weaker but faster, peaking on day 5 rather than day 15. Only two donors were included in the study, so the extent to which the findings can be generalized is limited.

Taken from the germline V gene, the CDR1 and CDR2 loops are SGHRS and YFSETQ. The germline V and J ends show losses of 3 bases and 6 bases respectively, and no gene match explains 11 bases of the junction. From cysteine to phenylalanine, the CDR3 is 16 amino acids long. Only CDR3 DNA is held: 48 bases, read in frame from base 1. This sample was sequenced with an Illumina NovaSeq 6000. TCR cDNA was synthesized by 5'RACE template switching, which introduced a universal primer site and unique molecular identifiers. Priming of cDNA synthesis was performed from both the TCR alpha and TCR beta constant segments. Library amplification used two PCR steps, and the second PCR step added sample barcodes and sequencing adapters. Libraries were sequenced on Illumina HiSeq 2500 (2x100 bp) or NovaSeq (2x150 bp). As for how the authors treated the data: Demultiplexing of reads and collapsing into UMI consensus sequences were performed with MIGEC, and V(D)J alignment was carried out with MiXCR. Vaccine-responding clonotypes were defined with edgeR using replicate PBMC samples, requiring FDR below 0.01 and a log2 fold change above 5 up to day 15. CD4 or CD8 identity was assigned to each bulk clonotype according to whether the clonotype was present at higher abundance in the sequenced CD4 repertoire or the sequenced CD8 repertoire. The raw public reads went through TCRdb reprocessing: fastp at Q25, MiXCR clone calling, in-frame beta chains kept. Rows with a matching CDR3 protein are joined into one entry that keeps the most common DNA and genes. The V and J calls, along with clone size, are taken from TCRdb and not from the paper's own processing. This sample gives around 320,000 distinct CDR3 sequences in total; about 10% of them show up just once. Clones ranked in the top ten supply around 3.1% of the sample.

The V and J genes are TRBV5-1 and TRBJ2-1; TRBD1 aligns with 8 central bases. The clonotype comes from a man aged 18 to 29 who received the YFV17D yellow fever vaccine. This specimen was CD4+ T cells sorted from PBMCs, taken 5 days after the yellow fever booster vaccination. The base sequence is TGCGCCAGCAGCTCCTCAGCAGGGGGCCGTGGCAATGAGCAGTTCTTC. It specifies CASSSSAGGRGNEQFF.